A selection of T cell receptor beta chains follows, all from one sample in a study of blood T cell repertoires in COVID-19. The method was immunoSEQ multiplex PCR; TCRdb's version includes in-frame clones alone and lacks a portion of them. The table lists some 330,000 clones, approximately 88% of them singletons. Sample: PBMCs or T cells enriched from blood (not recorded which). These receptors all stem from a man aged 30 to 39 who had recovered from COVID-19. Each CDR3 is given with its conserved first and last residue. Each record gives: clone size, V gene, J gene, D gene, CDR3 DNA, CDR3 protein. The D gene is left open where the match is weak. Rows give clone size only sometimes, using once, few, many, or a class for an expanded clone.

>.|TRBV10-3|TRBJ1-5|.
TGTGCCATCAGTGAGGTGGCAGCGCTCAATCAGCCCCAGCATTTT
CAISEVAALNQPQHF
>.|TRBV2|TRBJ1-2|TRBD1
TGTGCCAGCAGTCTCGACAGGGGGGATGGCTACACCTTC
CASSLDRGDGYTF
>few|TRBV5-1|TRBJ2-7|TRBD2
TGCGCCAGCAGCTTCGGGGGGGCCTCCTACGAGCAGTACTTC
CASSFGGASYEQYF
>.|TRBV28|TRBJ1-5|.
TGTGCCAGCAGTTTACGGGGGGCAGGCAATCAGCCCCAGCATTTT
CASSLRGAGNQPQHF
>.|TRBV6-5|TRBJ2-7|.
TGTGCCAGCAGTTACGCGACAGGTAGACACGAGCAGTACTTC
CASSYATGRHEQYF
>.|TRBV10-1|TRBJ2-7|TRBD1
TGCGCCAGCTGGACAGGGGTACGCTTCTCCTACGAGCAGTACTTC
CASWTGVRFSYEQYF
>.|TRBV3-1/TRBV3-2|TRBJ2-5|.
TGTGCCAGCAGCCAAGAACAGCCAGGGCCCCAGGAGACCCAGTACTTC
CASSQEQPGPQETQYF
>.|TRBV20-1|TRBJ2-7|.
TGCAGTGCTCCACGACAGTACGAGCAGTACTTC
CSAPRQYEQYF
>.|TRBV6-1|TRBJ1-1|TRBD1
TGTGCCAGCAGTGACCAGGGACAGATAAACACTGAAGCTTTCTTT
CASSDQGQINTEAFF
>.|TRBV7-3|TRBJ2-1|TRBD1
TGTGCCAGCAGCTTAACAGGGGGCGGATCATCTGAGCAGTTCTTC
CASSLTGGGSSEQFF
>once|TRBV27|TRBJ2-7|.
TGTGCCAGCGGGGGCAGGGATTTAACTACCCCCAGGGACGAGCAGTACTTC
CASGGRDLTTPRDEQYF
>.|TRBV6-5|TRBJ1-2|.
TGTGCCAGCAGTTATGGCAGGGTTAACTATGGCTACACCTTC
CASSYGRVNYGYTF
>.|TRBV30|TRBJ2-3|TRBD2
TGTGCCTGGACCCGGCCGGGGTCCGGGGGGAGCACAGATACGCAGTATTTT
CAWTRPGSGGSTDTQYF
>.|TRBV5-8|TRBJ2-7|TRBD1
TGTGCCAGCAGCTTAAGTTGGGACAGGGGACTCTACGAGCAGTACTTC
CASSLSWDRGLYEQYF
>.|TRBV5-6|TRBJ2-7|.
TGTGCCAGCAGCTTGGGGGGGACTTCGTACGAGCAGTACTTC
CASSLGGTSYEQYF
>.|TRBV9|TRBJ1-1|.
TGTGCCAGCTCCGGGACTTACACTGAAGCTTTCTTT
CASSGTYTEAFF
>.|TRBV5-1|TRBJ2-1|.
TGCGCCAGCAGGCGGGCGGACAATGAGCAGTTCTTC
CASRRADNEQFF
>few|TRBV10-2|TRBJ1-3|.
TGCGCCAGCAGTGGCAGGGCTGGAAACACCATATATTTT
CASSGRAGNTIYF
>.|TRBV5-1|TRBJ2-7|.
TGCGCCAGCAGCTTGGCTAGGGGGGGCCGCAACGAGCAGTACTTC
CASSLARGGRNEQYF
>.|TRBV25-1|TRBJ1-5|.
TGTGCCAGCAGTGGACGGGGACAGCCCCAGCATTTT
CASSGRGQPQHF
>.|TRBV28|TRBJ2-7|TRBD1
TGTGCCAGCAGTTTCTTACAGGGGCCCTACGAGCAGTACTTC
CASSFLQGPYEQYF
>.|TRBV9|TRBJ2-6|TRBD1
TGTGCCAGCAGCGGAACAGGGGCTGGGGCCAACGTCCTGACTTTC
CASSGTGAGANVLTF
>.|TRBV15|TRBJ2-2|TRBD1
TGTGCCACCAGCAAAGGACAGGGCAACACCGGGGAGCTGTTTTTT
CATSKGQGNTGELFF
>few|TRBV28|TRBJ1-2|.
TGTGCCAGCAGTTTACTACAGGGTGAAGGCTACACCTTC
CASSLLQGEGYTF
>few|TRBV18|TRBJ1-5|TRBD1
TGTGCCAGCTCACCGCGAGGACAGGGGAGGAGCAATCAGCCCCAGCATTTT
CASSPRGQGRSNQPQHF
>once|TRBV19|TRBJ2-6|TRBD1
TGTGCCAGTGGCGGGACAGGTTTCTCTGGGGCCAACGTCCTGACTTTC
CASGGTGFSGANVLTF
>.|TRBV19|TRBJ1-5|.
TGTGCCAGTAGTAACCGTCAGGGCTGGCCCCAGCATTTT
CASSNRQGWPQHF
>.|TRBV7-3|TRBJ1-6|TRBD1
TGTGCCAGCAGCACAGGGGTTGCTTCACCCCTCCACTTT
CASSTGVASPLHF
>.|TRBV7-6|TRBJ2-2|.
TGTGCCAGCAGTGTGGTGGCAGGGGAATACACCGGGGAGCTGTTTTTT
CASSVVAGEYTGELFF
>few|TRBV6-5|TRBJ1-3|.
TGTGCCAGCAGTTATGGGTCTGACAGCTTCGGAAACACCATATATTTT
CASSYGSDSFGNTIYF
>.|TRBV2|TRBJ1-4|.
TGTGCCAGCAACAGATCACCAACTAATGAAAAACTGTTTTTT
CASNRSPTNEKLFF
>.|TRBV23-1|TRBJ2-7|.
TGCGCCAGCAGTCAGAAAAACAGGGCCTACGAGCAGTACTTC
CASSQKNRAYEQYF
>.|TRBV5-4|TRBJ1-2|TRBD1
TGTGCCAGCAGCTTGGATTTCTCCCTACAGGGGGAAGATGGCTACACCTTC
CASSLDFSLQGEDGYTF
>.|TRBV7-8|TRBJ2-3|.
TGTGCCAGCAGCCAGCCAATGACAGGTCCCACAGATACGCAGTATTTT
CASSQPMTGPTDTQYF
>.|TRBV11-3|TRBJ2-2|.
TGTGCCAGCAGCTTAGGGGGCCCGAACACCGGGGAGCTGTTTTTT
CASSLGGPNTGELFF
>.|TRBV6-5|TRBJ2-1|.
TGTGCCAGCAGTTACTCGAATCTAGGGGACAATGAGCAGTTCTTC
CASSYSNLGDNEQFF
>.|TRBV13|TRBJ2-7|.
TGTGCCAGCAGCCCCGGCAGGGGAATCTACGAGCAGTACTTC
CASSPGRGIYEQYF
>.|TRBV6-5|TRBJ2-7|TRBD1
TGTGCCAGCAGAACGGACAGGGACTTATCCTACGAGCAGTACTTC
CASRTDRDLSYEQYF
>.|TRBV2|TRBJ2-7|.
TGTGCCAGCAGTCGTGACAGCTACGAGCAGTACTTC
CASSRDSYEQYF
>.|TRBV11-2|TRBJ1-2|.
TGTGCCAGCAGCTTAAGGTGGGAGGGGACGAGCTATGGCTACACCTTC
CASSLRWEGTSYGYTF